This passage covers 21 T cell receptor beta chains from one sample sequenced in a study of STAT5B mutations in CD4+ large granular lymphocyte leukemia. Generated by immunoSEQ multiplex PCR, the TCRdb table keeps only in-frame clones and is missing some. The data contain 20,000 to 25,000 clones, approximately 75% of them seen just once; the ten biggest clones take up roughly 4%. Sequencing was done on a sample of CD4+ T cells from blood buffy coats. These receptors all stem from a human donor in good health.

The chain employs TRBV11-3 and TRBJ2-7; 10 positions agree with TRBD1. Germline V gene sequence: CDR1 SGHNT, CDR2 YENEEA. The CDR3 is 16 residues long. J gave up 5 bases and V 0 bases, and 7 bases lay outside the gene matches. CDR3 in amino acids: CASSLDQRGTGDEQYF. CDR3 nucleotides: TGTGCCAGCAGCTTAGATCAGAGGGGGACAGGGGACGAGCAGTACTTC.

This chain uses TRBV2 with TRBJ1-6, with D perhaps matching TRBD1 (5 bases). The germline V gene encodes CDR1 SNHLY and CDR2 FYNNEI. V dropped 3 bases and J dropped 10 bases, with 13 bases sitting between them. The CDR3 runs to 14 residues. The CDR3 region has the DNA TGTGCCAGCAGTGAGCTCGGGGGTGGCTCACCCCTCCACTTT. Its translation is CASSELGGGSPLHF.

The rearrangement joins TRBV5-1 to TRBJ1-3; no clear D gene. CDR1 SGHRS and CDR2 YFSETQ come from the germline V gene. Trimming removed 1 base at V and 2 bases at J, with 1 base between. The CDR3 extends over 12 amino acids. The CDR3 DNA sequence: TGCGCCAGCAGCTTGCCTGGAAACACCATATATTTT. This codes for CASSLPGNTIYF.

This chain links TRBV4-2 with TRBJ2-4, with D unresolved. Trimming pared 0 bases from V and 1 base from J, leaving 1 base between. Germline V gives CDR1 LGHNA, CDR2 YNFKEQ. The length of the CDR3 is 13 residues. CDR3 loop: CASSQDAKNIQYF. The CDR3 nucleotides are TGTGCCAGCAGCCAAGATGCCAAAAACATTCAGTACTTC.

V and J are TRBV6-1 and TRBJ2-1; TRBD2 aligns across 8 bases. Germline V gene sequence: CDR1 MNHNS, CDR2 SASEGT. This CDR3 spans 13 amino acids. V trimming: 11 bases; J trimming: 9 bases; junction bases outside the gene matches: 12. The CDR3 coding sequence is TGTGCCGGCCTCGGGGGGGCAAGGGGTGAGCAGTTCTTC. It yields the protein CAGLGGARGEQFF.

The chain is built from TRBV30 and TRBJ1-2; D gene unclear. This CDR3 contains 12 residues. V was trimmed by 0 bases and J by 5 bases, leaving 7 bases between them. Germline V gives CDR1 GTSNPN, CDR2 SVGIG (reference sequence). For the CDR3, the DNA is TGTGCCTGGAGTGTGGGAGAGTATGGCTACACCTTC. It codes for CAWSVGEYGYTF. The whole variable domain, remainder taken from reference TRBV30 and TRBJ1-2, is SQTIHQWPATLVQPVGSPLSLECTVEGTSNPNLYWYRQAAGRGLQLLFYSVGIGQISSEVPQNLSASRPQDRQFILSSKKLLLSDSGFYLCAWSVGEYGYTFGSGTRLTVV.

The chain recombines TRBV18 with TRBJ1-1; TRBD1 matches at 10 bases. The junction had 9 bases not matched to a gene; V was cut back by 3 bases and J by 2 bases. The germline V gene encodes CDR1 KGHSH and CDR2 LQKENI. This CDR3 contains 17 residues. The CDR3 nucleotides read TGTGCCAGCTCACCCTTAGGGACAGGGGCCTTAAACACTGAAGCTTTCTTT. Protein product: CASSPLGTGALNTEAFF.

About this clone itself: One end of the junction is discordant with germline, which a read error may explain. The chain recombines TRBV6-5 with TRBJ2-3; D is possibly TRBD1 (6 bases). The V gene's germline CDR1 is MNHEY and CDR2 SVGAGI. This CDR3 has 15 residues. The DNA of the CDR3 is TGTGCCAGCAGTGACTCGCCAGTACAGGGAGATACGCAGTATTTT. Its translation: CASSDSPVQGDTQYF.

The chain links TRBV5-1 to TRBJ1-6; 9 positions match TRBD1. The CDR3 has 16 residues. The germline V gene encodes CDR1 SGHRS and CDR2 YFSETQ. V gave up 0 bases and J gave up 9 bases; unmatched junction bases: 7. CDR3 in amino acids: CASSLAGQGNPSPLHF. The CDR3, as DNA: TGCGCCAGCAGCTTGGCCGGACAGGGGAATCCTTCACCCCTCCACTTT.

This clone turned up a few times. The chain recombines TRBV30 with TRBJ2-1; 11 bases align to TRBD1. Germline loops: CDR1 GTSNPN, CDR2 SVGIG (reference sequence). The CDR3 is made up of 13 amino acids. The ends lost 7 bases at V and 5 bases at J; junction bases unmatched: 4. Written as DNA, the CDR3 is TGTGCCTTGGGACAGGGGGTGGACAATGAGCAGTTCTTC. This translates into CALGQGVDNEQFF.

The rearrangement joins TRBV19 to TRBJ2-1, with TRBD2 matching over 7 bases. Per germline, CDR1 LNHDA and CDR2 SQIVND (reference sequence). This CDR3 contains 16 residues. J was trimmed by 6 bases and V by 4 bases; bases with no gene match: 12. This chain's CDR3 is CASSSALGTNFNEQFF. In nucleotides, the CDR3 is TGTGCCAGTAGTAGTGCCCTCGGGACTAACTTCAATGAGCAGTTCTTC.

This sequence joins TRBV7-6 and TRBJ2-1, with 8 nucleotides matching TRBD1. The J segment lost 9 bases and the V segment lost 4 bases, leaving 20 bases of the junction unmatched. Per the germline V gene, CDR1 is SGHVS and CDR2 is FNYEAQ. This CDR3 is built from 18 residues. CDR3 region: CASSSLPGGGISSGEQFF. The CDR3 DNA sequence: TGTGCCAGCAGCTCCCTTCCAGGGGGCGGCATATCATCAGGTGAGCAGTTCTTC.

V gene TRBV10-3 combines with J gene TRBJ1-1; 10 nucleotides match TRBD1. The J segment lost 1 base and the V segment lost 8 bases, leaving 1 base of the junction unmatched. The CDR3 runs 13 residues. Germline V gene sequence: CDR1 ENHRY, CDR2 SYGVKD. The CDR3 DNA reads TGTGCCATCGGGACAGGGGAGAACACTGAAGCTTTCTTT. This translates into CAIGTGENTEAFF.

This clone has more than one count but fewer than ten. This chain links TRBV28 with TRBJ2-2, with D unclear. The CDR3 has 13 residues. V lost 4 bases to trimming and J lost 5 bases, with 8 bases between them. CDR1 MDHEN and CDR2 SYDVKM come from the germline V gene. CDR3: CASSSPYTGELFF. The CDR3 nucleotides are TGTGCCAGCAGTTCCCCATATACCGGGGAGCTGTTTTTT.

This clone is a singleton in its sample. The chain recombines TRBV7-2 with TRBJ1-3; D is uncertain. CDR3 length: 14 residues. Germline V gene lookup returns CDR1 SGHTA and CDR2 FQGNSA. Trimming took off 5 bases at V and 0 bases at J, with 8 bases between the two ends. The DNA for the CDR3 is TGTGCCAGCAGCACGTCTATCTCTGGAAACACCATATATTTT. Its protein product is CASSTSISGNTIYF.

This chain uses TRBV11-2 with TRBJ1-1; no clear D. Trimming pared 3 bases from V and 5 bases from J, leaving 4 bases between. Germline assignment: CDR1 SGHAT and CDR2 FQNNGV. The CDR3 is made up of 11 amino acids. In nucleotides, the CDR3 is TGTGCCAGCAGCTTCGGGACTGAAGCTTTCTTT. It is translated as CASSFGTEAFF.

CDR3 bases: TGCAGCGTTTGGGCCTTACCTTACGAGCAGTACTTC. Protein: CSVWALPYEQYF. V is TRBV29-1 and J is TRBJ2-5, with D unclear. The DNA end favors TRBJ2-7, so the J call may be wrong. The CDR3 contains 12 residues. CDR1 is SQVTM and CDR2 is ANQGSEA in the germline V gene.

CDR3 sequence reads: CASSVQGATTNEKLFF. For the CDR3, the DNA is TGTGCCAGCAGCGTACAGGGGGCTACAACTAATGAAAAACTGTTTTTT. The chain is built from TRBV7-9 and TRBJ1-4; TRBD1 matches at 9 bases. The J segment lost 0 bases and the V segment lost 5 bases, leaving 4 bases of the junction unmatched. CDR3 size: 16 residues. In germline, CDR1 is SEHNR, CDR2 FQNEAQ (reference sequence).

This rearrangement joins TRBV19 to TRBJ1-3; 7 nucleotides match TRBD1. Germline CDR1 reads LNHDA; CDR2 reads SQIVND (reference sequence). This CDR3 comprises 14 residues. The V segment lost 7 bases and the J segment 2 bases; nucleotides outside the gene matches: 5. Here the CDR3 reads CASTPGGPGNTIYF. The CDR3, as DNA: TGTGCCAGTACGCCAGGGGGTCCTGGAAACACCATATATTTT.

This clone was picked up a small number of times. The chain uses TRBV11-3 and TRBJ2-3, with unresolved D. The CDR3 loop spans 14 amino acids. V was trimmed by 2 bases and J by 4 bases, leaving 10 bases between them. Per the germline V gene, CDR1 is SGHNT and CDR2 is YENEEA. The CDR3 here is CASSLPLVPDTQYF. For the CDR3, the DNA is TGTGCCAGCAGCTTACCTCTAGTTCCAGATACGCAGTATTTT.

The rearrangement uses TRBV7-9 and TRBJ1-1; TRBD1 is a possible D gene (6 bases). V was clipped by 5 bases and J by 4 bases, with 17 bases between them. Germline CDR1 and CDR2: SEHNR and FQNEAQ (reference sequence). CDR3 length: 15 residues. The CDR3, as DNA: TGTGCCAGCAGCCGTGGACAGTCCTTAGGCACTGAAGCTTTCTTT. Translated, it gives CASSRGQSLGTEAFF.